This T cell receptor beta chain was recovered during a study of cytomegalovirus exposure and HLA in healthy donors. With 60 Vbeta and 13 Jbeta primers, the PCR was carried out. Clones were read by immunoSEQ multiplex PCR, and TCRdb kept only the in-frame ones, dropping some. The sample has about 110,000 clones, about 80% seen once; the top ten hold more than 8%. CDR1 and CDR2 (germline): MNHEY, SVGAGI. The CDR3 loop spans 15 amino acids. V was pared by 6 bases and J by 5 bases, with 19 bases between. This chain connects TRBV6-5 to TRBJ2-5; tentatively, D is TRBD1 (8 bases). This sequence originates from a man aged 35-49 years in good health and CMV-seropositive. The sample taken for sequencing was PBMCs. CDR3 sequence reads: CASSRGIQGGETQYF. As DNA, the CDR3 is TGTGCCAGCAGCAGGGGGATACAGGGGGGGGAGACCCAGTACTTC.